Each of the 22 T cell receptor beta chains below was sequenced from the same sample in a study of blood T cell repertoires in COVID-19. The repertoire was sequenced with immunoSEQ multiplex PCR; TCRdb's copy has only in-frame clones and lacks some. This sample has about 500,000 clones, with 87% found just once. What was sequenced was PBMCs or T cells enriched from blood (not recorded which). The source is a young woman who had recovered from COVID-19.

V and J are TRBV2 and TRBJ1-1; 7 bases align to TRBD1. Trimming cost V 2 bases and J 1 base; bases outside gene matches: 4. This CDR3 has 15 residues. Per the germline V gene, CDR1 is SNHLY and CDR2 is FYNNEI. The CDR3 bases are TGTGCCAGCAGTGAAAGTGGACAGGCGAACACTGAAGCTTTCTTT. Residues: CASSESGQANTEAFF.

The rearrangement joins TRBV10-3 to TRBJ1-1; D gene unclear. CDR3 length equals 13 residues. Trimming removed 10 bases at V and 6 bases at J, with 18 bases between. The germline V gene has CDR1 ENHRY and CDR2 SYGVKD. The CDR3 coding sequence is TGTGCCACCTCCATAGGGTTGGAGGCTGAAGCTTTCTTT. This gives the protein CATSIGLEAEAFF.

The V gene is TRBV6-5, the J gene TRBJ1-2, with D perhaps matching TRBD1 (5 bases). This CDR3 is 14 amino acids long. V was shortened by 7 bases and J by 2 bases, with 14 bases between the two germline ends. Per germline, CDR1 MNHEY and CDR2 SVGAGI. The CDR3 loop is CASTPGGVNYGYTF. The DNA of the CDR3 is TGTGCCAGCACCCCTGGGGGGGTAAACTATGGCTACACCTTC.

The chain couples TRBV21-1 to TRBJ2-4; TRBD2 is taken as the D call from the table, unchecked against the DNA. TRBV21-1 is designated a pseudogene. The CDR3 totals 17 residues. The CDR3 sequence: CASSLSGGRLAKNIQYF. The DNA for the CDR3 is TGTGCCAGCAGCCTTAGCGGGGGTCGATTAGCCAAAAACATTCAGTACTTC.

This rearrangement joins TRBV12-5 to TRBJ1-6, with 8 bases identical to TRBD1. This CDR3 has 17 residues. Looked up from germline, CDR1 is LGHNT and CDR2 is FRNRAP. V shed 2 bases, J shed 0 bases, and the junction held 3 bases outside the gene matches. The CDR3 DNA reads as TGTGCTAGTGGTTTGCCGACAGGGGACTCCTATAATTCACCCCTCCACTTT. Encoded protein: CASGLPTGDSYNSPLHF.

This clone appeared once. This sequence joins TRBV28 and TRBJ2-2; 7 bases map to TRBD1. Germline CDR1 MDHEN, CDR2 SYDVKM. The V and J ends lost 6 bases and 0 bases, in that order; junction bases with no gene match: 4. The CDR3 is 15 amino acids. The CDR3 reads CASRGDSANTGELFF. CDR3 sequence (DNA): TGTGCCAGCAGGGGGGACAGTGCGAACACCGGGGAGCTGTTTTTT.

In its sample, this clone was seen once. The gene calls are TRBV28 and TRBJ1-5; no firm D call. Trimming took 1 base from V and 7 from J, leaving 8 bases between them. CDR3 length: 13 residues. Germline V CDR1 and CDR2: MDHEN, SYDVKM. The CDR3 DNA reads TGTGCCAGCAGTTTATCGGGATTACAGCCCCAGCATTTT. This codes for CASSLSGLQPQHF.

CDR3 bases: TGTGCCAGCGGGGCTCCCACAGATACGCAGTATTTT. Translating it yields CASGAPTDTQYF. V usage is TRBV28 and J usage is TRBJ2-3, with a tentative D call TRBD1 (5 bases). The germline V gene has CDR1 MDHEN and CDR2 SYDVKM. The CDR3 has 12 amino acids. V dropped 8 bases and J dropped 2 bases, with 8 bases sitting between them.

The chain is built from TRBV12-3 or TRBV12-4 and TRBJ1-2; 9 bases line up with TRBD1. The CDR3 consists of 12 residues. Trimming at V came to 7 bases and at J to 8 bases, leaving 5 bases not matched to a gene. The CDR3 sequence is CASTDRGSGYTF. Written as DNA, the CDR3 is TGTGCCAGCACCGACAGGGGGAGCGGCTACACCTTC.

The V call is TRBV9, the J call TRBJ2-3; D unclear. The germline V gene has CDR1 SGDLS and CDR2 YYNGEE. V lost 0 bases to trimming and J lost 2 bases, with 4 bases between them. The CDR3 spans 13 residues. The CDR3 DNA reads as TGTGCCAGCAGCGTAGGGCTCACAGATACGCAGTATTTT. This translates into CASSVGLTDTQYF. Based on the CDR3 plus reference TRBV9 and TRBJ2-3, the full variable domain is DSGVTQTPKHLITATGQRVTLRCSPRSGDLSVYWYQQSLDQGLQFLIQYYNGEERAKGNILERFSAQQFPDLHSELNLSSLELGDSALYFCASSVGLTDTQYFGPGTRLTVL.

The chain links TRBV23-1 to TRBJ2-2, with 8 bases that match TRBD1. TRBV23-1 is recorded as an ORF, its role being uncertain. The CDR3 contains 14 residues. The trim removed 8 bases at V and 4 bases at J, leaving 6 bases unmatched. The CDR3 nucleotides read TGCGCCAGCGATCCAGGGGGCCTCACCGGGGAGCTGTTTTTT. Protein: CASDPGGLTGELFF.

V and J are TRBV11-1 and TRBJ2-7; D may be TRBD2 (5 bases). This CDR3 contains 10 residues. Trimming left V 11 bases short and J 5 bases short, with 10 bases between. Germline lookup yields CDR1 SGHAT and CDR2 FQDESV (reference sequence). The CDR3 sequence: CAPRRHEQYF. In DNA, the CDR3 is TGTGCCCCTCGGAGGCACGAGCAGTACTTC.

This clone was recorded once. The gene calls are TRBV27 and TRBJ2-7; TRBD1 aligns across 7 bases. The length of the CDR3 is 14 residues. CDR1 is MNHEY, CDR2 SMNVEV, per germline (reference sequence). V shed 6 bases, J shed 2 bases, and the junction held 7 bases outside the gene matches. CDR3 loop: CASSQNDRAYEQYF. CDR3 bases: TGTGCCAGCAGCCAAAACGACAGGGCCTACGAGCAGTACTTC.

The chain has TRBV29-1 and TRBJ2-2; D not certain. CDR1 and CDR2 from the germline V gene are SQVTM and ANQGSEA. Trimming took 4 bases from V and 7 from J, leaving 10 bases between them. CDR3 size: 12 residues. The CDR3 DNA follows: TGCAGCGTTGTGGGTGGCGGCGGGGAGCTGTTTTTT. It yields the protein CSVVGGGGELFF.

The chain employs TRBV6-5 and TRBJ1-4; D is ambiguous. V was cut by 8 bases and J by 12 bases, with 10 bases left in between. The CDR3 runs 10 residues. Per germline, CDR1 MNHEY and CDR2 SVGAGI. The chain's CDR3 is CASLEGELFF. The CDR3 coding sequence is TGTGCCAGCCTCGAAGGAGAACTGTTTTTT.

This sequence joins TRBV18 and TRBJ1-1; 8 nucleotides line up with TRBD1. This CDR3 region has 14 residues. Germline V lookup: CDR1 KGHSH, CDR2 LQKENI. V dropped 3 bases and J dropped 10; count of bases not matched to a gene: 10. CDR3 DNA: TGTGCCAGCTCACCCGACAGGGGTCAGGGTGGAGCTTTCTTT. This sequence encodes CASSPDRGQGGAFF.

This chain connects TRBV11-2 to TRBJ1-2; D unclear. V was pared by 4 bases and J by 6 bases, with 18 bases between. The CDR3 loop spans 15 amino acids. The germline CDR1 and CDR2 sequences are SGHAT and FQNNGV. DNA of the CDR3: TGTGCCAGCAGCTCCCCCGTGAGGGCGAGGCATGGCTACACCTTC. This translates into CASSSPVRARHGYTF.

CDR3 bases: TGTGCCAGCAGTTACTCGAATAGTAACACTGAAGCTTTCTTT. Its protein product is CASSYSNSNTEAFF. V usage is TRBV6-5 and J usage is TRBJ1-1; D unclear. This CDR3 is 14 amino acids long. Trimming stripped 0 bases from V and 2 bases from J, with 7 bases between. CDR1 MNHEY and CDR2 SVGAGI come from the germline V gene.

The chain combines TRBV11-2 with TRBJ2-7, with D possibly being TRBD2 (6 bases). There are 15 residues in the CDR3. The V end was cut by 4 bases, the J end by 0 bases, with 13 bases between. From germline, CDR1 is SGHAT and CDR2 FQNNGV. CDR3 residues: CASSSTRDSSYEQYF. DNA for the CDR3: TGTGCCAGCAGCTCCACCAGGGACTCCTCCTACGAGCAGTACTTC.

The gene calls are TRBV9 and TRBJ1-3; possible D gene TRBD1, 5 bases. V was trimmed by 0 bases and J by 0 bases, leaving 16 bases between them. CDR3 length equals 18 residues. Per germline, CDR1 SGDLS and CDR2 YYNGEE. CDR3 sequence reads: CASSVEIIQGTSGNTIYF. The CDR3 DNA is TGTGCCAGCAGCGTAGAGATTATCCAGGGAACCTCTGGAAACACCATATATTTT. Supplemented by reference TRBV9 and TRBJ1-3, the full variable domain reads DSGVTQTPKHLITATGQRVTLRCSPRSGDLSVYWYQQSLDQGLQFLIQYYNGEERAKGNILERFSAQQFPDLHSELNLSSLELGDSALYFCASSVEIIQGTSGNTIYFGEGSWLTVV.

V usage is TRBV7-2 and J usage is TRBJ2-3, with D maybe TRBD1 (5 bases). This CDR3 region has 15 residues. Trimming shortened V by 7 bases and J by 4 bases, and 18 bases separated the two germline ends. Germline CDR1 is SGHTA and CDR2 is FQGNSA. As DNA, the CDR3 is TGTGCCAGCACCCCCGTGACTTGGGGCGCAGATACGCAGTATTTT. This gives the protein CASTPVTWGADTQYF.

V and J are TRBV30 and TRBJ1-1; 7 bases map to TRBD1. This CDR3 contains 13 residues. V trimming: 5 bases; J trimming: 1 base; junction bases outside the gene matches: 4. Germline V gene data show CDR1 as GTSNPN and CDR2 as SVGIG (reference sequence). This CDR3 reads CAWQQGTNTEAFF. The CDR3 DNA sequence: TGTGCCTGGCAACAGGGGACGAACACTGAAGCTTTCTTT.